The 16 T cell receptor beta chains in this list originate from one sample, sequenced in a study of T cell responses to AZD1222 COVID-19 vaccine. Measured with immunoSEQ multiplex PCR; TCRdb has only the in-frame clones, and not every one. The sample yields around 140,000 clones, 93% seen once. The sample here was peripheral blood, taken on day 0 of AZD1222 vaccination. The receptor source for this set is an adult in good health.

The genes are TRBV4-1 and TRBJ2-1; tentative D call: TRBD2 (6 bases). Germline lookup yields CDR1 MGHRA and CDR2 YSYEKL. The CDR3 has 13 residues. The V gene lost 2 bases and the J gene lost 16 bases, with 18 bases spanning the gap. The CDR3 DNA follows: TGCGCCAGCAGCCAATCGGAGGGGACCCGGGCATTCTTC. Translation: CASSQSEGTRAFF.

The CDR3 region has the DNA TGTGCCAGTAGCGGACAGATACATTGGGAGACCCAGTACTTC. Encoded protein: CASSGQIHWETQYF. The V and J genes are TRBV19 and TRBJ2-5, with D maybe TRBD1 (6 bases). This CDR3 region has 14 residues. CDR1 and CDR2 from the germline V gene are LNHDA and SQIVND (reference sequence). The V end lost 6 bases, the J end lost 5 bases, and 16 bases lay between the germline ends. The full variable domain, in which reference TRBV19 and TRBJ2-5 provide the parts outside the CDR3, is DGGITQSPKYLFRKEGQNVTLSCEQNLNHDAMYWYRQDPGQGLRLIYYSQIVNDFQKGDIAEGYSVSREKKESFPLTVTSAQKNPTAFYLCASSGQIHWETQYFGPGTRLLVL.

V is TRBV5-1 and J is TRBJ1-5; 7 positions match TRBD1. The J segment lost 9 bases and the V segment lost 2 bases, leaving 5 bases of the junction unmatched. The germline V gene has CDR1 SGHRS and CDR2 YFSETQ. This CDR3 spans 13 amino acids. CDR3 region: CASSFDREGPQHF. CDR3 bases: TGCGCCAGCAGCTTTGACAGGGAAGGGCCCCAGCATTTT.

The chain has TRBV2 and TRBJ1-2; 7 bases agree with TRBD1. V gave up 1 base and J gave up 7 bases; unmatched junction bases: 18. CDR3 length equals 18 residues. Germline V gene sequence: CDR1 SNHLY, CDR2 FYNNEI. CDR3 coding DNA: TGTGCCAGCAGTGAAGTCCGCCCACTTACCTTAAGGACAGGTGGCTACACCTTC. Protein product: CASSEVRPLTLRTGGYTF.

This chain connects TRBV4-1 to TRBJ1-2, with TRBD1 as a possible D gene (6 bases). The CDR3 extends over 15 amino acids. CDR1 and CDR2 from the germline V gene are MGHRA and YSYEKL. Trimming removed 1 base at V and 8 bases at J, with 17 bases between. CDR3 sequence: CASSQVGFRGGGYTF. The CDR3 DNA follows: TGCGCCAGCAGCCAAGTTGGCTTCAGGGGCGGCGGCTACACCTTC.

DNA for the CDR3: TGCGCCAGCAGCTGGGGCTTAGCGGGGGTCACAGATACGCAGTATTTT. As protein: CASSWGLAGVTDTQYF. This chain uses TRBV5-1 with TRBJ2-3; 9 bases fit TRBD2. With 3 bases clipped from V and 2 bases from J, the junction kept 7 bases outside the gene matches. The CDR3 is made up of 16 amino acids. The germline V gene has CDR1 SGHRS and CDR2 YFSETQ. Full variable domain (outside the CDR3, taken from reference TRBV5-1 and TRBJ2-3): KAGVTQTPRYLIKTRGQQVTLSCSPISGHRSVSWYQQTPGQGLQFLFEYFSETQRNKGNFPGRFSGRQFSNSRSEMNVSTLELGDSALYLCASSWGLAGVTDTQYFGPGTRLTVL.

The CDR3: CASSIDGTASTDTQYF. CDR3 nucleotide sequence: TGTGCCAGTAGTATAGATGGGACAGCTAGCACAGATACGCAGTATTTT. This chain uses TRBV19 with TRBJ2-3; 7 nucleotides match TRBD1. This CDR3 comprises 16 residues. Germline assignment: CDR1 LNHDA and CDR2 SQIVND (reference sequence). V was pared by 0 bases and J by 0 bases, with 3 bases of the junction left unmatched.

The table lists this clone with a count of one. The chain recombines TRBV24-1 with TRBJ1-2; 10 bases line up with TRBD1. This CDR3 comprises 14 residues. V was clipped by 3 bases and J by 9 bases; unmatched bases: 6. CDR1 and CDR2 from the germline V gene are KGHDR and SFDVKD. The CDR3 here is CATSDGTGDGRYTF. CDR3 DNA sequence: TGTGCCACCAGTGATGGGACAGGGGATGGGCGCTACACCTTC.

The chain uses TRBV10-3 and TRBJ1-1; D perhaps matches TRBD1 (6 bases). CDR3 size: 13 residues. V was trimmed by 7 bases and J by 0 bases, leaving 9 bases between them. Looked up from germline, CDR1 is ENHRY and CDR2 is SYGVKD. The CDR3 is CAIMKGVNTEAFF. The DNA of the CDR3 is TGTGCCATCATGAAGGGGGTGAACACTGAAGCTTTCTTT.

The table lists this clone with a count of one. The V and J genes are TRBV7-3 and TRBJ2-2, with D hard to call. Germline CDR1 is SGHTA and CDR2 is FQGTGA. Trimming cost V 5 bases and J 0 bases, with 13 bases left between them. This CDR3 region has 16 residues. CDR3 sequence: CASSPRPPTNTGELFF. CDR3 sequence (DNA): TGTGCCAGCAGCCCGAGGCCACCTACGAACACCGGGGAGCTGTTTTTT.

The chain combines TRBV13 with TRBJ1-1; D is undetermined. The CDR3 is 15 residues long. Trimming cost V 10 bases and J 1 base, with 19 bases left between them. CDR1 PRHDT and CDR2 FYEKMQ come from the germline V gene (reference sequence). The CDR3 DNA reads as TGTGCCACTACGGGCCTCCGGTGCCCGAACACTGAAGCTTTCTTT. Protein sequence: CATTGLRCPNTEAFF.

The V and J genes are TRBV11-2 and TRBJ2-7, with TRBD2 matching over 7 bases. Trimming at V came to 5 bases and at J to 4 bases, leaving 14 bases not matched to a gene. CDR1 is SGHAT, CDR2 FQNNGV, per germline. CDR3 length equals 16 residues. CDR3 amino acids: CASSPTWGGVGYEQYF. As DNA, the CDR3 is TGTGCCAGCAGCCCGACCTGGGGGGGGGTAGGGTACGAGCAGTACTTC.

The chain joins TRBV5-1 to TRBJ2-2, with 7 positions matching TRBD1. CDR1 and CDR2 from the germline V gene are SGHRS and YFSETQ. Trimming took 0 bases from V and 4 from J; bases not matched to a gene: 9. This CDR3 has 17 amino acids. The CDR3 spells CASSLGGQIGSTGELFF. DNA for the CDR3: TGCGCCAGCAGCTTGGGGGGACAGATTGGATCCACCGGGGAGCTGTTTTTT.

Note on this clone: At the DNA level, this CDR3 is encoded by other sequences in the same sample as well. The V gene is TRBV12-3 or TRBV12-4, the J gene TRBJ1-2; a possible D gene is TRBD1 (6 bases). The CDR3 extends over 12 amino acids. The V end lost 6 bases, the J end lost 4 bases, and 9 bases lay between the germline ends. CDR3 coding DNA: TGTGCCAGCAGCAGGGGAGCCTATGGCTACACCTTC. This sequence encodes CASSRGAYGYTF.

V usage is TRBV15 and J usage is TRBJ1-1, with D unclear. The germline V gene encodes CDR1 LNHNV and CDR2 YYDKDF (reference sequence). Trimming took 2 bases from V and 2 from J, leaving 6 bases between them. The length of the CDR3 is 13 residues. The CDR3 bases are TGTGCCACCAGCAGACAGGATAACACTGAAGCTTTCTTT. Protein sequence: CATSRQDNTEAFF.

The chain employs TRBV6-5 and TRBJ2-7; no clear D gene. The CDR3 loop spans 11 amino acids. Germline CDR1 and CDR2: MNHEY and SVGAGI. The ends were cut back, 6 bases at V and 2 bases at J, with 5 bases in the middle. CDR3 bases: TGTGCCAGCAGCCGAGCCTACGAGCAGTACTTC. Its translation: CASSRAYEQYF.